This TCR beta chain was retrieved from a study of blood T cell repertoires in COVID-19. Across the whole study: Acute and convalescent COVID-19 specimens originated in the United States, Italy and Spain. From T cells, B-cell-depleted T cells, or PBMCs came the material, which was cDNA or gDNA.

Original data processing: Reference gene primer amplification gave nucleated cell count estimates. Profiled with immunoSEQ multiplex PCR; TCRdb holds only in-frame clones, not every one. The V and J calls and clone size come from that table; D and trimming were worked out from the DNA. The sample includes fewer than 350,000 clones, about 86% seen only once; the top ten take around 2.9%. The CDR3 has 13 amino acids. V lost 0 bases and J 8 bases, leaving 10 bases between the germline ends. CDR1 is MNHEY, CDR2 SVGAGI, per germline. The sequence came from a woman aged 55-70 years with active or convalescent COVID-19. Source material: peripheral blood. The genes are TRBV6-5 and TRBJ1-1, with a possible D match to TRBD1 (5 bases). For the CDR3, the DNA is TGTGCCAGCAGTTACTCGAGGGGAGGCGAAGCTTTCTTT. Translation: CASSYSRGGEAFF.